The source of this TCR beta chain is a study of cytomegalovirus exposure and HLA in healthy donors. In the PCR, 60 Vbeta and 13 Jbeta primers were used. Sequencing used immunoSEQ multiplex PCR; TCRdb keeps in-frame clones, though not all of them. Among approximately 130,000 clones listed, 81% were seen once. Germline trimming cut 1 base from V and 10 bases from J; bases unmatched to any gene: 3. Germline-derived CDR1 and CDR2 are SNHLY and FYNNEI. The CDR3 contains 12 residues. This clonotype originated in a man in his late teens or twenties in good health and CMV-seronegative. This chain links TRBV2 with TRBJ1-2, with 7 nucleotides matching TRBD1. The sequenced sample consisted of PBMCs. The CDR3 region is CASSEGQGVYTF. Here the CDR3 DNA reads TGTGCCAGCAGTGAAGGTCAGGGGGTCTACACCTTC. The full variable domain, its missing parts supplied by reference TRBV2 and TRBJ1-2, is EPEVTQTPSHQVTQMGQEVILRCVPISNHLYFYWYRQILGQKVEFLVSFYNNEISEKSEIFDDQFSVERPDGSNFTLKIRSTKLEDSAMYFCASSEGQGVYTFGSGTRLTVV.